This entry lists 20 T cell receptor beta chains sequenced from one sample in a study of T cell responses to AZD1222 COVID-19 vaccine. Clones were read by immunoSEQ multiplex PCR, and TCRdb kept only the in-frame ones, dropping some. The sample shows around 170,000 clones, around nine tenths of them seen only once. Sequenced here: peripheral blood, sampled on day 0 of AZD1222 vaccination. These receptor sequences come from an adult in good health.

This chain connects TRBV6-4 to TRBJ2-5; the D gene is possibly TRBD1 (5 bases). V was cut by 2 bases and J by 2 bases, with 9 bases left in between. The CDR3 is 14 residues long. Germline V gene data show CDR1 as MRHNA and CDR2 as SNTAGT. CDR3 nucleotides: TGTGCCAGCAGTGACGCCGACAGTCAAGAGACCCAGTACTTC. This sequence encodes CASSDADSQETQYF.

The chain employs TRBV4-2 and TRBJ1-4; 7 nucleotides match TRBD1. Germline lookup yields CDR1 LGHNA and CDR2 YNFKEQ. Trimming at V came to 0 bases and at J to 8 bases, leaving 9 bases not matched to a gene. The CDR3 extends over 16 amino acids. This CDR3 reads CASSQEGQSVGEKLFF. The CDR3 nucleotides read TGTGCCAGCAGCCAAGAGGGACAGTCGGTTGGAGAAAAACTGTTTTTT.

V usage is TRBV3-1 (or the pseudogene TRBV3-2) and J usage is TRBJ2-7, with D tentatively TRBD2 (6 bases). Trimming left V 0 bases short and J 2 bases short, with 8 bases between. The CDR3 is 14 residues long. Germline CDR1 reads LGHDT; CDR2 reads YNNKEL (reference sequence). The CDR3 coding sequence is TGTGCCAGCAGCCAAGAGGGAGGAACCTACGAGCAGTACTTC. This encodes CASSQEGGTYEQYF.

The chain links TRBV28 to TRBJ1-2; no clear D gene. CDR3 length: 14 amino acids. The germline V gene has CDR1 MDHEN and CDR2 SYDVKM. Trimming cost V 4 bases and J 0 bases, with 9 bases left between them. CDR3 protein: CASSSRGANYGYTF. For the CDR3, the DNA is TGTGCCAGCAGTTCCAGAGGAGCTAACTATGGCTACACCTTC.

This chain joins TRBV4-1 and TRBJ1-5, with D perhaps TRBD1 (5 bases). This CDR3 is built from 15 residues. Per the germline V gene, CDR1 is MGHRA and CDR2 is YSYEKL. With 1 base removed from V and 7 bases from J, the gap between germline ends came to 14 bases. Here the CDR3 reads CASSQGRAGEQPQHF. The CDR3 coding sequence is TGCGCCAGCAGCCAAGGCAGGGCCGGGGAGCAGCCCCAGCATTTT.

The gene calls are TRBV9 and TRBJ2-6, with 13 positions matching TRBD2. CDR1 and CDR2 from the germline V gene are SGDLS and YYNGEE. Trimming at V came to 3 bases and at J to 0 bases, leaving 6 bases not matched to a gene. There are 19 residues in the CDR3. The CDR3 spells CASSETSGGISSGANVLTF. The CDR3 DNA is TGTGCCAGCAGCGAGACTAGCGGGGGGATCTCCTCTGGGGCCAACGTCCTGACTTTC.

This clone is a singleton in its sample. The chain links TRBV2 to TRBJ1-2; 10 nucleotides agree with TRBD1. This CDR3 has 16 amino acids. Germline V gene sequence: CDR1 SNHLY, CDR2 FYNNEI. Losses at the gene ends were 4 bases for V and 7 bases for J; bases not matched to a gene: 12. The CDR3 spells CASSGLAPDRGLGYTF. CDR3 sequence (DNA): TGTGCCAGCAGTGGCCTAGCCCCCGACAGGGGGCTTGGCTACACCTTC.

The rearrangement links TRBV19 to TRBJ1-5; tentative D call: TRBD1 (6 bases). The V gene lost 7 bases and the J gene lost 9 bases, with 25 bases spanning the gap. The CDR3 covers 16 residues. In germline, CDR1 is LNHDA, CDR2 SQIVND (reference sequence). CDR3 nucleotides: TGTGCCAGTAATGATGGAATGGGAAAGGGGGGAACGCCCCAGCATTTT. Protein: CASNDGMGKGGTPQHF. The complete variable domain, with remaining parts taken from reference TRBV19 and TRBJ1-5, reads DGGITQSPKYLFRKEGQNVTLSCEQNLNHDAMYWYRQDPGQGLRLIYYSQIVNDFQKGDIAEGYSVSREKKESFPLTVTSAQKNPTAFYLCASNDGMGKGGTPQHFGDGTRLSIL.

This CDR3 reads CASSLGQANTGELFF. CDR3 sequence (DNA): TGTGCCAGCAGCTTAGGGCAAGCGAACACCGGGGAGCTGTTTTTT. The chain uses TRBV11-2 and TRBJ2-2; D is unresolved. With 1 base removed from V and 0 bases from J, the gap between germline ends came to 6 bases. The length of the CDR3 is 15 residues. Germline loops: CDR1 SGHAT, CDR2 FQNNGV.

This chain joins TRBV9 and TRBJ1-3; tentative D call: TRBD1 (6 bases). Germline CDR1 SGDLS, CDR2 YYNGEE. V gave up 4 bases and J gave up 4 bases, with 9 bases separating them. CDR3 size: 13 residues. The CDR3 DNA follows: TGTGCCAGCAGCACCGGACAGGGAAACACCATATATTTT. Its protein product is CASSTGQGNTIYF.

The rearrangement joins TRBV6-2 or TRBV6-3 to TRBJ2-7; D may be TRBD1 (6 bases). CDR1 is MNHEY, CDR2 SVGEGT, per germline. This CDR3 is 15 amino acids long. V lost 0 bases, J lost 1 base, and 10 bases lay in between. The CDR3 DNA sequence: TGTGCCAGCAGTTACTCAGGGGGAAGGTCCTACGAGCAGTACTTC. Translation gives CASSYSGGRSYEQYF.

This chain joins TRBV7-2 and TRBJ2-1; D not resolved. In germline, CDR1 is SGHTA, CDR2 FQGNSA. The CDR3 covers 16 residues. V lost 8 bases and J 3 bases, leaving 20 bases between the germline ends. The CDR3 sequence: CASSPHRGKYYNEQFF. The CDR3, as DNA: TGTGCCAGCTCTCCCCACAGAGGAAAATACTACAATGAGCAGTTCTTC.

The rearrangement joins TRBV21-1 to TRBJ2-1; the table's D call, TRBD1, has no DNA check behind it. TRBV21-1 is marked as a pseudogene. The CDR3 spans 18 residues. The CDR3 here is CASSKGCTSDREGNEQFF. CDR3 nucleotides: TGTGCCAGCAGCAAAGGATGCACTTCGGACAGGGAAGGTAATGAGCAGTTCTTC.

This clone has a single count. The chain uses TRBV28 and TRBJ2-1; D is possibly TRBD2 (5 bases). The length of the CDR3 is 15 residues. V gave up 5 bases and J gave up 4 bases, with 15 bases separating them. Per germline, CDR1 MDHEN and CDR2 SYDVKM. The CDR3, as DNA: TGTGCCAGCAGTGCCGCCGGGAACGCTTACAATGAGCAGTTCTTC. Amino acids: CASSAAGNAYNEQFF.

The chain joins TRBV5-1 to TRBJ2-1, with D uncertain. The germline gives CDR1 SGHRS, CDR2 YFSETQ. V was pared by 0 bases and J by 7 bases, with 11 bases between. The CDR3 runs 14 residues. CDR3 protein: CASSLEGNLNEQFF. In DNA, the CDR3 is TGCGCCAGCAGCTTGGAGGGTAACCTTAATGAGCAGTTCTTC. Using reference TRBV5-1 and TRBJ2-1 for the parts outside the CDR3, the full variable domain is KAGVTQTPRYLIKTRGQQVTLSCSPISGHRSVSWYQQTPGQGLQFLFEYFSETQRNKGNFPGRFSGRQFSNSRSEMNVSTLELGDSALYLCASSLEGNLNEQFFGPGTRLTVL.

The chain joins TRBV7-9 to TRBJ1-1, with D perhaps TRBD1 (6 bases). The CDR3 covers 16 residues. V shed 1 base and J shed 0 bases, with 12 bases lying between them. Germline lookup yields CDR1 SEHNR and CDR2 FQNEAQ (reference sequence). The CDR3 coding sequence is TGTGCCAGCAGCTTAGAGGGGACACCCATGAACACTGAAGCTTTCTTT. Translated, it gives CASSLEGTPMNTEAFF.

The V gene is TRBV15, the J gene TRBJ1-1; 7 bases line up with TRBD1. V was clipped by 0 bases and J by 4 bases; unmatched bases: 8. CDR1 is LNHNV and CDR2 is YYDKDF in the germline V gene (reference sequence). CDR3 length: 16 residues. The CDR3 here is CATSRDLSGGSTEAFF. The CDR3 DNA follows: TGTGCCACCAGCAGAGATCTCTCAGGGGGGTCCACTGAAGCTTTCTTT. The full variable domain, its missing parts supplied by reference TRBV15 and TRBJ1-1, is DAMVIQNPRYQVTQFGKPVTLSCSQTLNHNVMYWYQQKSSQAPKLLFHYYDKDFNNEADTPDNFQSRRPNTSFCFLDIRSPGLGDTAMYLCATSRDLSGGSTEAFFGQGTRLTVV.

This clone was observed once. This chain uses TRBV10-3 with TRBJ2-7; D remains ambiguous. V lost 3 bases and J 0 bases, leaving 9 bases between the germline ends. The germline V gene has CDR1 ENHRY and CDR2 SYGVKD. This CDR3 spans 14 amino acids. This CDR3 reads CAISESENSYEQYF. In DNA form, the CDR3 reads TGTGCCATCAGTGAATCAGAAAACTCCTACGAGCAGTACTTC.

The chain has TRBV9 and TRBJ2-5, with 10 bases that match TRBD2. Germline V gives CDR1 SGDLS, CDR2 YYNGEE. This CDR3 is built from 17 residues. With 4 bases clipped from V and 0 bases from J, the junction kept 9 bases outside the gene matches. The CDR3: CASSPGASGGDQETQYF. CDR3 nucleotides: TGTGCCAGCAGCCCGGGGGCTAGCGGGGGAGACCAAGAGACCCAGTACTTC.

V and J are TRBV7-2 and TRBJ2-5; 7 bases agree with TRBD2. V was clipped by 5 bases and J by 4 bases; unmatched bases: 13. This CDR3 has 16 amino acids. CDR1 is SGHTA and CDR2 is FQGNSA in the germline V gene. The CDR3 DNA sequence: TGTGCCAGCAGCCCCGTGGGGGGGTTGGTAGGAGAGACCCAGTACTTC. Its translation is CASSPVGGLVGETQYF.